This T cell receptor (beta chain) was obtained from a study of blood T cell repertoires in COVID-19. The CDR3 has 14 amino acids. After removal of 5 bases from V and 8 bases from J, the junction contained 12 bases not matched to a gene. Germline V gene data show CDR1 as SGHRS and CDR2 as YFSETQ. Original processing methods: Estimates of nucleated cell counts were drawn from the amplification of reference gene primers. Sequencing was performed with immunoSEQ multiplex PCR; in TCRdb, only in-frame clones are kept and a portion is missing. That table gives V, J and clone size, and the DNA gave D and trimming. There are about 240,000 clones in the sample; roughly 80% occur only once, and approximately 8% lies in the top ten.

The source of this sequence is a woman of 80 years or more with COVID-19, enrolled during active disease. The J gene is TRBJ1-1, the V gene TRBV5-1; the match to TRBD1 covers 7 bases. The sample consisted of peripheral blood. CDR3 bases: TGCGCCAGCAGAACCGGGACAGTCACCGGAGAAGCTTTCTTT. Residues: CASRTGTVTGEAFF.